The source of this T cell receptor beta chain is a study of T-cell reconstitution after alpha-beta-depleted transplantation in children. Study-wide findings and caveats: The study traced high day-60 TCRbeta diversity in some patients to surviving recipient T cells and thymic progenitors. Several hundred expanded graft clones reportedly gave rise to the alpha-beta T cells present about two months after transplant.

A library of TCRbeta sequences, prepared with unique molecular identifiers, was generated. TCRdb independently ran MiXCR on the PCR reads; one entry per CDR3 protein. The table has approximately 230,000 distinct CDR3 sequences, over 20% seen once. This CDR3 spans 15 amino acids. Germline V gives CDR1 DFQATT, CDR2 SNEGSKA (reference sequence). This clonotype was found a few times. The antigen remains unidentified. One junction end does not reproduce the germline sequence, and a read error may be involved. Sequenced material: PBMCs, taken before TCRalphabeta/CD19-depleted stem cell transplant. The rearrangement links TRBV20-1 to TRBJ2-7; D perhaps matches TRBD2 (6 bases). This clonotype originated in a girl aged 2-10 years with Fanconi anemia, due to receive a stem cell transplant. The CDR3 here is CCARDYPSEIPEQYF. The CDR3, as DNA: TGCTGTGCTAGAGATTATCCTAGCGAGATCCCCGAGCAGTACTTC.